What follows are 17 T cell receptor beta chains derived from one specimen sequenced in a study of blood T cell repertoires in COVID-19. Here immunoSEQ multiplex PCR was the method, and the copy in TCRdb shows in-frame clones only, minus some. This sample has approximately 200,000 clones, with roughly 83% found just once. Sequencing was performed on peripheral blood. Receptor source: a woman aged 40 to 55 with COVID-19, enrolled during active disease.

This chain uses TRBV7-9 with TRBJ2-2, with D possibly being TRBD1 (5 bases). Between the trimmed V and J ends, which lost 2 bases and 1 base, there was a span of 11 bases. From germline, CDR1 is SEHNR and CDR2 FQNEAQ (reference sequence). The CDR3 spans 16 residues. The CDR3 DNA is TGTGCCAGCAGCTTATTCGGACACCTGAACACCGGGGAGCTGTTTTTT. It is translated as CASSLFGHLNTGELFF.

The genes are TRBV5-1 and TRBJ1-2; TRBD1 matches 9 bases. Germline-derived CDR1 and CDR2 are SGHRS and YFSETQ. The CDR3 contains 16 residues. V gave up 0 bases and J gave up 5 bases; unmatched junction bases: 8. The CDR3 DNA reads TGCGCCAGCAGCTTGGAAGGTCAGGGGACAGGGTATGGCTACACCTTC. It codes for CASSLEGQGTGYGYTF.

The chain has TRBV4-3 and TRBJ1-4; D is undetermined. The V and J ends lost 4 bases and 0 bases respectively, with 12 bases between them. Germline CDR1 reads LGHNA; CDR2 reads YSLEER. The CDR3 runs 16 residues. As DNA, the CDR3 is TGCGCCAGCAGCCCAGAGCTATTTGCAACTAATGAAAAACTGTTTTTT. Translated: CASSPELFATNEKLFF.

The chain employs TRBV2 and TRBJ2-4; 7 bases fit TRBD2. The J segment lost 4 bases and the V segment lost 6 bases, leaving 15 bases of the junction unmatched. CDR3 length equals 17 residues. Germline lookup yields CDR1 SNHLY and CDR2 FYNNEI. The CDR3 here is CASRRAGVSAPKNIQYF. In nucleotides, the CDR3 is TGTGCCAGCAGGAGGGCGGGAGTTTCTGCCCCGAAAAACATTCAGTACTTC.

This chain connects TRBV5-6 to TRBJ2-5; the match to TRBD1 covers 7 bases. Per germline, CDR1 SGHDT and CDR2 YYEEEE. This CDR3 has 14 residues. V was pared by 4 bases and J by 6 bases, with 9 bases of the junction left unmatched. As DNA, the CDR3 is TGTGCCAGCAGCAAAGGCGACAGGGTGAAGACCCAGTACTTC. It yields the protein CASSKGDRVKTQYF.

V is TRBV18 and J is TRBJ2-7; 13 nucleotides match TRBD2. CDR1 and CDR2 from the germline V gene are KGHSH and LQKENI. There are 15 residues in the CDR3. V dropped 6 bases and J dropped 5; count of bases not matched to a gene: 7. The CDR3: CASSGTSGNGHEQYF. The CDR3 nucleotides are TGTGCCAGCTCGGGGACTAGCGGGAATGGTCACGAGCAGTACTTC.

This clone has a single count. V usage is TRBV7-9 and J usage is TRBJ1-4; perhaps TRBD1 as D (5 bases). Germline values: CDR1 SEHNR, CDR2 FQNEAQ (reference sequence). The length of the CDR3 is 16 residues. V was shortened by 5 bases and J by 3 bases, with 16 bases between the two germline ends. This CDR3 is CASSPGLLLANEKLFF. As DNA, the CDR3 is TGTGCCAGCAGCCCGGGACTTCTCTTGGCTAATGAAAAACTGTTTTTT. Drawing the rest from reference TRBV7-9 and TRBJ1-4, the complete variable domain is DTGVSQNPRHKITKRGQNVTFRCDPISEHNRLYWYRQTLGQGPEFLTYFQNEAQLEKSRLLSDRFSAERPKGSFSTLEIQRTEQGDSAMYLCASSPGLLLANEKLFFGSGTQLSVL.

The CDR3 is CASSPRGGDAYIEQYF. DNA for the CDR3: TGTGCCAGCTCGCCGAGGGGGGGGGATGCCTATATTGAGCAGTACTTC. The rearrangement links TRBV6-4 to TRBJ2-7; TRBD2 is a possible D gene (7 bases). The CDR3 runs to 16 residues. V was pared by 8 bases and J by 7 bases, with 27 bases between. In germline, CDR1 is MRHNA, CDR2 SNTAGT.

The V gene is TRBV4-2, the J gene TRBJ1-2; D call uncertain. This CDR3 spans 15 amino acids. Germline V gives CDR1 LGHNA, CDR2 YNFKEQ. Between the trimmed V and J ends, which lost 0 bases and 7 bases, there was a span of 15 bases. In nucleotides, the CDR3 is TGTGCCAGCAGCCAAGATCGAGGGAACATGGTTGGCTACACCTTC. Translating gives CASSQDRGNMVGYTF.

The chain uses TRBV9 and TRBJ2-7; 11 nucleotides align to TRBD2. This CDR3 spans 15 amino acids. V dropped 3 bases and J dropped 2; count of bases not matched to a gene: 4. Germline V gene lookup returns CDR1 SGDLS and CDR2 YYNGEE. CDR3 nucleotide sequence: TGTGCCAGCAGCGGAGGGACTAGCGGACCCTACGAGCAGTACTTC. Encoded protein: CASSGGTSGPYEQYF.

V gene TRBV4-1 combines with J gene TRBJ1-1, with 10 bases that match TRBD1. CDR1 is MGHRA, CDR2 YSYEKL, per germline. V lost 3 bases, J lost 7 bases, and 11 bases stayed unmatched. CDR3 length: 16 residues. Here the CDR3 reads CASSHPNPGQGIEAFF. The CDR3 DNA reads as TGCGCCAGCAGCCATCCAAATCCGGGACAGGGGATTGAAGCTTTCTTT.

This clone occurred a few times. V and J are TRBV21-1 and TRBJ2-1; the DNA was not compared with TRBD2, the D call given in the table. TRBV21-1 is an annotated pseudogene. The CDR3 is 19 amino acids. In DNA, the CDR3 is TGTGCCAGCAGCTCTCTTGTTTGGGTAGCGGGAGACCTAAACAATGAGCAGTTCTTC. The encoded protein is CASSSLVWVAGDLNNEQFF.

The chain employs TRBV29-1 and TRBJ1-4; perhaps TRBD1 as D (6 bases). CDR1 and CDR2 from the germline V gene are SQVTM and ANQGSEA. The V end lost 3 bases, the J end lost 7 bases, and 12 bases lay between the germline ends. CDR3 size: 13 residues. The CDR3 here is CSVDRGQGEKLFF. In DNA, the CDR3 is TGCAGCGTTGACAGGGGTCAAGGTGAAAAACTGTTTTTT.

The CDR3 bases are TGTGCCAGCAGTCTAGGCAATGAGCAGTTCTTC. Translating it yields CASSLGNEQFF. The chain carries TRBV2 and TRBJ2-1; D not resolved. The V and J ends lost 5 bases and 6 bases respectively, with 5 bases between them. CDR1 and CDR2 from the germline V gene are SNHLY and FYNNEI. There are 11 residues in the CDR3.

The DNA of the CDR3 is TGTGCCAGTGTCCCGGGACTAGCCTTCAATGAGCAGTTCTTC. This codes for CASVPGLAFNEQFF. The chain employs TRBV7-8 and TRBJ2-1, with TRBD2 matching 9 bases. Germline trimming cut 9 bases from V and 6 bases from J; bases unmatched to any gene: 9. Germline V CDR1 and CDR2: SGHVS, FQNEAQ. This CDR3 region has 14 residues.

The chain employs TRBV10-1 and TRBJ2-7, with TRBD1 matching over 7 bases. This CDR3 comprises 13 residues. Germline V CDR1 and CDR2: WNHNN, SYGVQD (reference sequence). Trimming cost V 3 bases and J 4 bases; bases outside gene matches: 3. The CDR3 DNA is TGCGCCAGCAGTGATTCCAGGGGGTACGAGCAGTACTTC. This translates into CASSDSRGYEQYF.

This clone has more than one count but fewer than ten. This chain connects TRBV6-5 to TRBJ1-2; D possibly corresponds to TRBD1 (6 bases). Germline lookup yields CDR1 MNHEY and CDR2 SVGAGI. The CDR3 is 15 amino acids. Trimming shortened V by 6 bases and J by 3 bases, and 17 bases separated the two germline ends. Here the CDR3 reads CASRPRDIPYYGYTF. CDR3 nucleotide sequence: TGTGCCAGCAGACCCCGGGACATTCCGTACTATGGCTACACCTTC.